This T cell receptor (beta chain) is from a study of T-cell memory formation after mild COVID-19. Study information: Across donors, TCR clusters were largely donor specific. Whole-study findings and limits: In pre-infection memory, a portion of responding clones appeared, which suggested that cross-reactive memory joined. Chiefly within CM and EM were the contracting CD4+ clones; CD8+ ones were within EMRA. Clones shrinking from day 15 to 85 showed even CD4/CD8 mixes; later expanders tilted CD4+.

TCRdb analysed the 5' RACE reads with MiXCR anew, one entry per CDR3 protein. The sample has under 300,000 distinct CDR3 sequences, roughly 8% seen once. Trimming stripped 6 bases from V and 2 bases from J, with 10 bases between. Germline V gives CDR1 SQVTM, CDR2 ANQGSEA. This CDR3 region has 12 residues. This clonotype was seen a few times. Its antigen is not identified. The rearrangement joins TRBV29-1 to TRBJ1-1; perhaps TRBD1 as D (5 bases). The clonotype was recovered from a man younger than 30 who had mild COVID-19 (a few samples of this study predate the infection). Cell type and time point are not known. Specimen: PBMCs or a T cell subset sorted from them (not recorded which). The CDR3 DNA reads TGCAGCGTACAGGCAGCCAACACTGAAGCTTTCTTT. Protein product: CSVQAANTEAFF.